The clone carrying this T cell receptor (beta chain) was seen more than once but under ten times. Its antigen is still unknown. All of the isolated RNA was reverse transcribed, so expressed TCRB transcripts were sequenced. Measured with immunoSEQ multiplex PCR; TCRdb has only the in-frame clones, and not every one. The sample has 500,000 to 800,000 clones; around 12% are singletons. These data are taken from a study of beta chain features in type 1 diabetes. Overall study findings and caveats: Shorter TCRB CDR3s, moderately but significantly so, were found in Type 1 diabetes patients in all four CD4+ subsets.

Trimming cost V 3 bases and J 0 bases, with 13 bases left between them. Per germline, CDR1 SGHAT and CDR2 FQNNGV. This CDR3 comprises 16 residues. Input material: naive CD4+ T cells from blood. The chain recombines TRBV11-2 with TRBJ2-3; no reliable D call. The sequence was obtained from a man aged 25-45 years with type 1 diabetes. CDR3 sequence: CASSFSGRSSTDTQYF. CDR3 DNA: TGTGCCAGCAGCTTTTCGGGTAGATCTAGCACAGATACGCAGTATTTT.